Included here is one T cell receptor (beta chain) sequence, with context. Its specificity is not known. Investigators spread the genomic DNA of each subset evenly over several immunoSEQ plates. Clones were read by immunoSEQ multiplex PCR, and TCRdb kept only the in-frame ones, dropping some. The sample lists over 2 million clones; roughly 95% were seen once. Recent vaccinations or acute infections were absent in the healthy HIV-negative adult donors. This specimen comes from a study of shared clonotypes between healthy human individuals. Whole-study findings and limits: Estimated richness values were generally larger in naive subsets than in memory subsets. Shared clonotypes: roughly 4.5% naive CD4, approximately 3.4% naive CD8, around 2.4% memory CD4, 0.4% to 0.5% memory CD8.

Germline V lookup: CDR1 ENHRY, CDR2 SYGVKD. V was pared by 8 bases and J by 3 bases, with 17 bases between. CDR3 size: 15 residues. The chain combines TRBV10-3 with TRBJ1-5, with a tentative D call TRBD1 (5 bases). The sequenced sample consisted of naive CD4+ T cells sorted from blood. Subset in this sample: CD45RA+ positively selected. This clonotype was obtained from a man aged 18 to 35 in good health. CDR3 sequence (DNA): TGTGCCATCGGGCAGACAGTAACCGACAATCAGCCCCAGCATTTT. Translated: CAIGQTVTDNQPQHF.